This T cell receptor beta chain was identified during a study of blood T cell repertoires in COVID-19. Source study methods: The assay estimated nucleated cells by amplifying reference gene primers. Method: immunoSEQ multiplex PCR; TCRdb's copy keeps in-frame clones and lacks some. The D gene and trimming were derived from the DNA, and the V and J assignments and clone size from that table. The table shows tens of thousands of clones, with about 86% occurring only once. The sequenced sample consisted of peripheral blood. The TCR originated in a man aged 60 to 69 with acute or convalescent COVID-19.

DNA for the CDR3: TGTGCCAGCAGCTTAGCTAGCGGGAGCTCCTACAATGAGCAGTTCTTC. This sequence encodes CASSLASGSSYNEQFF. This sequence joins TRBV7-2 and TRBJ2-1, with TRBD2 identical over 9 bases. There are 16 residues in the CDR3. The J segment lost 0 bases and the V segment lost 0 bases, leaving 0 bases of the junction unmatched. Germline V lookup: CDR1 SGHTA, CDR2 FQGNSA.